A single sample gave rise to the 30 T cell receptor beta chains below, sequenced in a study of blood T cell repertoires in COVID-19 (TCRdb year 2020). Receptor libraries were prepared by the immunoSEQ multiplex PCR assay. Drawn from immuneACCESS, this table holds only the in-frame rearrangements with V and J called that TCRdb kept. Clones are partly lost; checked studies trace under half to an unresolved V gene and leave the rest unexplained. This sample holds roughly 200,000 clones; roughly 87% were observed only once. Together, the top ten hold about 2.1% of the sample. Sequenced: PBMCs or T cells enriched from blood (not recorded which). The receptors were sampled from a woman in her thirties or forties with acute COVID-19.

The count of this clone is one. This chain joins TRBV4-1 and TRBJ2-7; TRBD2 matches at 8 bases. Germline V gene lookup returns CDR1 MGHRA and CDR2 YSYEKL. V shed 0 bases, J shed 3 bases, and the junction held 10 bases outside the gene matches. The CDR3 has 17 residues. The CDR3 loop reads CASSQDSLGGRFYEQYF. The CDR3 nucleotides read TGCGCCAGCAGCCAAGATTCTCTAGGCGGGAGGTTCTACGAGCAGTACTTC.

This chain connects TRBV6-2 or TRBV6-3 to TRBJ1-1, with a possible D match to TRBD1 (5 bases). The CDR3 runs to 16 residues. Germline V gives CDR1 MNHEY, CDR2 SVGEGT. V was trimmed by 2 bases and J by 6 bases, leaving 19 bases between them. Here the CDR3 DNA reads TGTGCCAGCAGTTACGACCCTCAGGGTCAAGTCCCTGAAGCTTTCTTT. Translation gives CASSYDPQGQVPEAFF.

This clone was detected once. This chain connects TRBV30 to TRBJ2-7; the D gene is possibly TRBD1 (6 bases). V was cut by 1 base and J by 8 bases, with 12 bases left in between. Germline assignment: CDR1 GTSNPN and CDR2 SVGIG (reference sequence). The CDR3 has 12 residues. CDR3 loop: CAWSEDSRKQYF. In DNA, the CDR3 is TGTGCCTGGAGTGAGGACAGCAGAAAGCAGTACTTC. The full variable domain, completed using reference TRBV30 and TRBJ2-7, is SQTIHQWPATLVQPVGSPLSLECTVEGTSNPNLYWYRQAAGRGLQLLFYSVGIGQISSEVPQNLSASRPQDRQFILSSKKLLLSDSGFYLCAWSEDSRKQYFGPGTRLTVT.

This chain links TRBV6-5 with TRBJ1-5; 8 bases map to TRBD1. The germline CDR1 and CDR2 sequences are MNHEY and SVGAGI. Trimming removed 6 bases from V and 3 bases from J; junction bases left unmatched: 7. The CDR3 contains 15 residues. The CDR3: CASRRDRNNNQPQHF. CDR3 nucleotide sequence: TGTGCCAGCAGACGGGACAGGAATAACAATCAGCCCCAGCATTTT.

The gene calls are TRBV7-2 and TRBJ1-6, with D maybe TRBD1 (6 bases). The length of the CDR3 is 14 residues. The germline V gene has CDR1 SGHTA and CDR2 FQGNSA. Trimming shortened V by 1 base and J by 6 bases, and 7 bases separated the two germline ends. The CDR3 region has the DNA TGTGCCAGCAGCTTAGGGACAGCTAATTCACCCCTCCACTTT. It translates to CASSLGTANSPLHF. Variable domain in full (rest from reference TRBV7-2 and TRBJ1-6): GAGVSQSPSNKVTEKGKDVELRCDPISGHTALYWYRQSLGQGLEFLIYFQGNSAPDKSGLPSDRFSAERTGGSVSTLTIQRTQQEDSAVYLCASSLGTANSPLHFGNGTRLTVT.

The chain links TRBV11-2 to TRBJ2-7; TRBD2 matches at 8 bases. The CDR3 is made up of 14 amino acids. The V segment lost 6 bases and the J segment 2 bases; nucleotides outside the gene matches: 6. Germline lookup yields CDR1 SGHAT and CDR2 FQNNGV. The CDR3 loop is CASRLAGGPYEQYF. CDR3 nucleotide sequence: TGTGCCAGCAGGCTAGCGGGCGGCCCCTACGAGCAGTACTTC.

The chain uses TRBV4-3 and TRBJ1-2; D may be TRBD1 (5 bases). The V and J ends lost 4 bases and 5 bases respectively, with 17 bases between them. Germline CDR1 and CDR2: LGHNA and YSLEER. CDR3 length: 15 residues. This CDR3 reads CASSRSGGNGYGYTF. CDR3 sequence (DNA): TGCGCCAGCAGCCGCTCCGGGGGGAATGGGTATGGCTACACCTTC.

This rearrangement joins TRBV4-1 to TRBJ2-7; TRBD1 matches at 9 bases. From germline, CDR1 is MGHRA and CDR2 YSYEKL. The CDR3 loop spans 16 amino acids. With 1 base clipped from V and 4 bases from J, the junction kept 8 bases outside the gene matches. CDR3 bases: TGCGCCAGCAGCCAAGGGCTGGGACAGGGTAGGTACGAGCAGTACTTC. It codes for CASSQGLGQGRYEQYF.

The genes are TRBV11-2 and TRBJ2-7, with D possibly being TRBD1 (6 bases). Germline V gene lookup returns CDR1 SGHAT and CDR2 FQNNGV. V lost 1 base and J lost 5, with 24 bases in between. This CDR3 is 18 amino acids long. CDR3 in DNA: TGTGCCAGCAGCTTAGTCCCACAGGGCCTAACGACCTTAGACGAGCAGTACTTC. This sequence encodes CASSLVPQGLTTLDEQYF.

The V gene is TRBV30, the J gene TRBJ2-1, with 11 bases matching TRBD2. CDR1 is GTSNPN, CDR2 SVGIG, per germline (reference sequence). Unmatched junction bases numbered 7, after V lost 5 bases and J lost 7 bases. The CDR3 covers 14 residues. Written as DNA, the CDR3 is TGTGCCTGGGGGTCGACTAGCGGGATAAATGAGCAGTTCTTC. Translation: CAWGSTSGINEQFF.

CDR3 in DNA: TGTGCCACCAGTGATTATGGGGCGCCCACAGATACGCAGTATTTT. Its protein product is CATSDYGAPTDTQYF. The chain couples TRBV24-1 to TRBJ2-3; a possible D gene is TRBD1 (5 bases). The V gene lost 2 bases and the J gene lost 2 bases, with 10 bases spanning the gap. CDR3 length equals 15 residues. The germline gives CDR1 KGHDR, CDR2 SFDVKD.

The CDR3 sequence is CASSQERAGGQETQYF. The CDR3 bases are TGCGCCAGCAGCCAAGAGCGGGCGGGAGGGCAAGAGACCCAGTACTTC. The V call is TRBV4-3, the J call TRBJ2-5, with 9 bases identical to TRBD2. Germline trimming cut 0 bases from V and 2 bases from J; bases unmatched to any gene: 4. Germline V CDR1 and CDR2: LGHNA, YSLEER. CDR3 length equals 16 residues.

This clone came up once. The rearrangement joins TRBV5-1 to TRBJ2-1; 7 bases are a match to TRBD1. The length of the CDR3 is 12 residues. After removal of 4 bases from V and 15 bases from J, the junction contained 10 bases not matched to a gene. The germline CDR1 and CDR2 sequences are SGHRS and YFSETQ. For the CDR3, the DNA is TGCGCCAGCAGCAGGGACAGATACCGGTGGTTCTTC. The encoded protein is CASSRDRYRWFF.

The rearrangement joins TRBV7-2 to TRBJ2-5, with a weak D call TRBD1 (5 bases). Germline V gene lookup returns CDR1 SGHTA and CDR2 FQGNSA. Trimming took off 3 bases at V and 2 bases at J, with 10 bases between the two ends. The CDR3 runs to 14 residues. CDR3 in amino acids: CASSLQGSQETQYF. The DNA for the CDR3 is TGTGCCAGCAGCTTGCAGGGCTCGCAAGAGACCCAGTACTTC.

The gene calls are TRBV2 and TRBJ1-6; D might be TRBD1 (6 bases). Trimming took off 6 bases at V and 8 bases at J, with 17 bases between the two ends. Germline V gene lookup returns CDR1 SNHLY and CDR2 FYNNEI. The CDR3 covers 15 residues. CDR3 sequence reads: CASRRQAGVDSPLHF. The CDR3 coding sequence is TGTGCCAGCAGGAGACAGGCAGGGGTGGATTCACCCCTCCACTTT. The entire variable domain, with the rest obtained from reference TRBV2 and TRBJ1-6, is as follows: EPEVTQTPSHQVTQMGQEVILRCVPISNHLYFYWYRQILGQKVEFLVSFYNNEISEKSEIFDDQFSVERPDGSNFTLKIRSTKLEDSAMYFCASRRQAGVDSPLHFGNGTRLTVT.

CDR3 in DNA: TGCGCCAGCAGTCTCGACCGCCTAGATACAGATACGCAGTATTTT. It specifies CASSLDRLDTDTQYF. The chain is built from TRBV5-1 and TRBJ2-3; unclear D gene. Deletions cut 5 bases from V and 3 bases from J, with 16 bases between. CDR1 is SGHRS and CDR2 is YFSETQ in the germline V gene. This CDR3 region has 15 residues.

The chain couples TRBV10-2 to TRBJ1-5; perhaps TRBD1 as D (6 bases). Germline lookup yields CDR1 WSHSY and CDR2 SAAADI. This CDR3 has 16 residues. V gave up 0 bases and J gave up 7 bases, with 16 bases separating them. The CDR3 DNA reads TGCGCCAGCAGTGAGTCGCGAGGGGGGGGTAGACAGCCCCAGCATTTT. Residues: CASSESRGGGRQPQHF.

This sequence joins TRBV5-1 and TRBJ1-1, with D perhaps TRBD1 (5 bases). This CDR3 contains 14 residues. Germline V gene data show CDR1 as SGHRS and CDR2 as YFSETQ. Trimming removed 5 bases at V and 0 bases at J, with 11 bases between. Here the CDR3 DNA reads TGCGCCAGCAGGGCCGACAGCGTGAACACTGAAGCTTTCTTT. It codes for CASRADSVNTEAFF.

The chain joins TRBV7-2 to TRBJ2-1; 8 bases line up with TRBD1. After removal of 5 bases from V and 5 bases from J, the junction contained 20 bases not matched to a gene. Germline V CDR1 and CDR2: SGHTA, FQGNSA. CDR3 length: 19 amino acids. The CDR3 spells CASSVRSGQGPIGHNEQFF. Here the CDR3 DNA reads TGTGCCAGCAGCGTAAGGTCAGGACAGGGCCCTATAGGGCACAATGAGCAGTTCTTC.

V is TRBV7-8 and J is TRBJ2-7; D is possibly TRBD1 (6 bases). Germline V gene data show CDR1 as SGHVS and CDR2 as FQNEAQ. V was trimmed by 5 bases and J by 3 bases, leaving 14 bases between them. There are 14 residues in the CDR3. CDR3: CASSAGTTNYEQYF. The CDR3 region has the DNA TGTGCCAGCAGCGCCGGGACAACTAACTACGAGCAGTACTTC.

The rearrangement uses TRBV3-1 (or the pseudogene TRBV3-2) and TRBJ1-4; D is perhaps TRBD1 (6 bases). Germline CDR1 and CDR2: LGHDT and YNNKEL (reference sequence). V gave up 0 bases and J gave up 5 bases, with 7 bases separating them. The CDR3 length is 14 residues. CDR3 protein: CASSQDRGNEKLFF. The CDR3 DNA reads as TGTGCCAGCAGCCAAGACAGGGGCAATGAAAAACTGTTTTTT.

J is TRBJ2-3 and V is TRBV7-2; TRBD2 agrees at 9 bases. CDR1 SGHTA and CDR2 FQGNSA come from the germline V gene. CDR3 length: 17 amino acids. V was clipped by 3 bases and J by 1 base; unmatched bases: 8. CDR3 sequence: CASSFGGGARGTDTQYF. The CDR3 DNA reads TGTGCCAGCAGCTTTGGCGGGGGGGCCCGGGGCACAGATACGCAGTATTTT.

The V and J genes are TRBV12-5 and TRBJ2-5; TRBD1 agrees at 7 bases. This CDR3 has 14 amino acids. The germline V gene has CDR1 LGHNT and CDR2 FRNRAP. Losses at the gene ends were 5 bases for V and 8 bases for J; bases not matched to a gene: 11. CDR3: CASGTGQDQGTQYF. DNA for the CDR3: TGTGCTAGTGGTACCGGACAGGATCAAGGTACCCAGTACTTC.

The V call is TRBV7-2, the J call TRBJ2-3; 10 nucleotides agree with TRBD2. CDR3 length equals 17 residues. CDR1 is SGHTA and CDR2 is FQGNSA in the germline V gene. After removal of 5 bases from V and 4 bases from J, the junction contained 12 bases not matched to a gene. The CDR3 DNA is TGTGCCAGCAGCGTAGATGCTAGCGGGGGCGGGGCAGATACGCAGTATTTT. Amino acids: CASSVDASGGGADTQYF.

This clone was seen a few times. V gene TRBV20-1 combines with J gene TRBJ2-3, with 8 bases lining up with TRBD2. The CDR3 spans 18 residues. V shed 3 bases, J shed 0 bases, and the junction held 14 bases outside the gene matches. From germline, CDR1 is DFQATT and CDR2 SNEGSKA (reference sequence). The CDR3 region has the DNA TGCAGTGCTAGTACCCCTTCTGGTAGCGGGGTGAGCACAGATACGCAGTATTTT. Amino acids: CSASTPSGSGVSTDTQYF.

The chain employs TRBV28 and TRBJ2-2; no clear D. The V gene's germline CDR1 is MDHEN and CDR2 SYDVKM. Trimming stripped 2 bases from V and 8 bases from J, with 15 bases between. The CDR3 spans 15 residues. CDR3 DNA: TGTGCCAGCAGTTTAATATTAGCAGTTTCTGGGGAGCTGTTTTTT. Protein: CASSLILAVSGELFF.

The CDR3 loop reads CARKGYRGWGYNQPQHF. The CDR3 DNA reads as TGTGCCAGGAAAGGCTACAGGGGGTGGGGATACAATCAGCCCCAGCATTTT. The V and J genes are TRBV9 and TRBJ1-5; 8 bases align to TRBD1. The CDR3 sequence is 17 residues long. Per germline, CDR1 SGDLS and CDR2 YYNGEE. After removal of 8 bases from V and 3 bases from J, the junction contained 16 bases not matched to a gene.

There are a few counts of this clone. The rearrangement links TRBV25-1 to TRBJ1-1, with D possibly being TRBD1 (5 bases). The CDR3 contains 13 residues. CDR1 is MGHDK, CDR2 SYGVNS, per germline. V lost 6 bases to trimming and J lost 0 bases, with 8 bases between them. Written as DNA, the CDR3 is TGTGCCAGCAGCTTCAGGGTGAACACTGAAGCTTTCTTT. Translation: CASSFRVNTEAFF.

V usage is TRBV6-2 or TRBV6-3 and J usage is TRBJ2-3; tentative D call: TRBD1 (5 bases). The germline V and J ends were trimmed by 4 bases and 2 bases, with 16 bases remaining between them. Germline assignment: CDR1 MNHEY and CDR2 SVGEGT. CDR3 length: 16 residues. CDR3 in DNA: TGTGCCAGCAGTTGGGTAGGGGCTATCAACACAGATACGCAGTATTTT. This sequence encodes CASSWVGAINTDTQYF.

The chain employs TRBV7-9 and TRBJ2-3, with TRBD2 identical over 11 bases. This CDR3 contains 15 residues. V lost 6 bases to trimming and J lost 2 bases; unmatched junction nucleotides: 4. The germline CDR1 and CDR2 sequences are SEHNR and FQNEAQ (reference sequence). CDR3 protein: CASSRTSGYTDTQYF. CDR3 bases: TGTGCCAGCAGTAGGACTAGCGGGTACACAGATACGCAGTATTTT.